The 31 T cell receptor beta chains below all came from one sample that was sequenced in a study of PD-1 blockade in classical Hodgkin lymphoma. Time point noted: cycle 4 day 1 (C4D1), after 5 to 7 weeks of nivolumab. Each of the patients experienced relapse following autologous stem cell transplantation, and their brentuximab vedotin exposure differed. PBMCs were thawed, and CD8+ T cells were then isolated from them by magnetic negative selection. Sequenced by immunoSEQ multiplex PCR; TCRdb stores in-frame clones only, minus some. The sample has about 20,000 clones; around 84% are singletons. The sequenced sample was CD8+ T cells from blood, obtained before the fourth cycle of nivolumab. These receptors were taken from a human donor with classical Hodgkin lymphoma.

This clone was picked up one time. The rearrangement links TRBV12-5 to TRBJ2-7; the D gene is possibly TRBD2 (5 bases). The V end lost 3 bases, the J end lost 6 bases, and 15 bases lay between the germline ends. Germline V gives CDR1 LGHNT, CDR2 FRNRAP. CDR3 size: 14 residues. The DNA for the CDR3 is TGTGCTAGTGGTTTCTCGGGCCCTGCGGGCGAGCAGTACTTC. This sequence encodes CASGFSGPAGEQYF.

As DNA, the CDR3 is TGTGCCAGCAGCACGACGACTAGCGGACAAGAGACCCAGTACTTC. It is translated as CASSTTTSGQETQYF. The chain carries TRBV7-6 and TRBJ2-5; 9 positions match TRBD2. The CDR3 extends over 15 amino acids. J lost 2 bases, V lost 5 bases, and 6 bases had no gene match. From germline, CDR1 is SGHVS and CDR2 FNYEAQ.

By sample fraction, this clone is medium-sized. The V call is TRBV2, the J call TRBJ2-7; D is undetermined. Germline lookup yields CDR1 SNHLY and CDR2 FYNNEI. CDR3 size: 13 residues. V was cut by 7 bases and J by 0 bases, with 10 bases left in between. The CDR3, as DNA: TGTGCCAGCACCCAGGCGGACTCCTACGAGCAGTACTTC. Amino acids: CASTQADSYEQYF.

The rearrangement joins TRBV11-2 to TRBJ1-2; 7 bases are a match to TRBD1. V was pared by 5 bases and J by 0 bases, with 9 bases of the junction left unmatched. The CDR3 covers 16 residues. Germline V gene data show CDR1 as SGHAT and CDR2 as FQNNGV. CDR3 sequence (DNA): TGTGCCAGCAGCATGCTGGGACAGCCAACTAACTATGGCTACACCTTC. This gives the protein CASSMLGQPTNYGYTF.

The CDR3 bases are TGTGCCAGCAGTGAGGTCTACCTCAGCTCCTACGAGCAGTACTTC. It encodes CASSEVYLSSYEQYF. This chain uses TRBV6-1 with TRBJ2-7; D is unclear. Germline CDR1 and CDR2: MNHNS and SASEGT. This CDR3 contains 15 residues. The V gene lost 3 bases and the J gene lost 0 bases, with 12 bases spanning the gap.

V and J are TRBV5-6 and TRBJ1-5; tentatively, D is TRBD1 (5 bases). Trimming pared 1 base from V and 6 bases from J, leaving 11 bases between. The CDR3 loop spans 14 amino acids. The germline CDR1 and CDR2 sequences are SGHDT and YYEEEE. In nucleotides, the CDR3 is TGTGCCAGCAGCTTGTTACCTGGGGCTCAGCCCCAGCATTTT. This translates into CASSLLPGAQPQHF.

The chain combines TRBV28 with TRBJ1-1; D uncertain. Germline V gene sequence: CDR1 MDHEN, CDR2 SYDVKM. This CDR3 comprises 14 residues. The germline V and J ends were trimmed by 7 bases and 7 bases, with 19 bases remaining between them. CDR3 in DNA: TGTGCCAGCACCACGCTCGGGGAACCCTTTGAAGCTTTCTTT. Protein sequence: CASTTLGEPFEAFF.

CDR3 bases: TGCAGCGTTGAGGGACAGGGTGCTCCTGCCGTATATGGCTACACCTTC. It is translated as CSVEGQGAPAVYGYTF. This chain joins TRBV29-1 and TRBJ1-2; 9 bases line up with TRBD1. CDR1 is SQVTM, CDR2 ANQGSEA, per germline. With 3 bases clipped from V and 5 bases from J, the junction kept 13 bases outside the gene matches. The CDR3 totals 16 residues.

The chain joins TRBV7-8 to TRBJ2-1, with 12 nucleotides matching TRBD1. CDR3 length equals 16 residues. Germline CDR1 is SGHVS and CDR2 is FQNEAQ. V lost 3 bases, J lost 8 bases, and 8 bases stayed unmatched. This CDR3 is CASSFLGTGGTYEQFF. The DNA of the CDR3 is TGTGCCAGCAGCTTCTTAGGGACAGGGGGCACCTATGAGCAGTTCTTC.

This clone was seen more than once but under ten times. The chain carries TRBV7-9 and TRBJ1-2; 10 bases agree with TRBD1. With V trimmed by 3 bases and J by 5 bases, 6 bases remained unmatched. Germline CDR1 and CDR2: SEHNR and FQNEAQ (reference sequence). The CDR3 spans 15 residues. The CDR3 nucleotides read TGTGCCAGCAGCTTCGACAGGGGGCTCGGGTATGGCTACACCTTC. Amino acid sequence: CASSFDRGLGYGYTF.

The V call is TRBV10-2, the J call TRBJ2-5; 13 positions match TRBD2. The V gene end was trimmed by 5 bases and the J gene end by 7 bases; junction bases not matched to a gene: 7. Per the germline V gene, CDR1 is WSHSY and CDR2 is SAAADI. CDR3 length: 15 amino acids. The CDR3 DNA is TGCGCCAGCAGTTTCGGGACTAGCGGGGACGGGACCCAGTACTTC. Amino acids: CASSFGTSGDGTQYF.

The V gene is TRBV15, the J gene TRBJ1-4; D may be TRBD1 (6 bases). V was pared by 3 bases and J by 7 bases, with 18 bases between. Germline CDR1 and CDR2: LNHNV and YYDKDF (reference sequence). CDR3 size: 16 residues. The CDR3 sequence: CATSSEGTWATEKLFF. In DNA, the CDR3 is TGTGCCACCAGCAGTGAAGGGACATGGGCAACTGAAAAACTGTTTTTT. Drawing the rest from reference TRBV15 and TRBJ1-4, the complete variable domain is DAMVIQNPRYQVTQFGKPVTLSCSQTLNHNVMYWYQQKSSQAPKLLFHYYDKDFNNEADTPDNFQSRRPNTSFCFLDIRSPGLGDTAMYLCATSSEGTWATEKLFFGSGTQLSVL.

The CDR3, as DNA: TGTGCCAGCAGTTTTAGAGGTCTAGCGGGGTACGAGCAGTACTTC. Translating it yields CASSFRGLAGYEQYF. This rearrangement joins TRBV28 to TRBJ2-7, with 9 bases aligning to TRBD2. V was clipped by 3 bases and J by 4 bases; unmatched bases: 7. CDR1 is MDHEN and CDR2 is SYDVKM in the germline V gene. This CDR3 spans 15 amino acids.

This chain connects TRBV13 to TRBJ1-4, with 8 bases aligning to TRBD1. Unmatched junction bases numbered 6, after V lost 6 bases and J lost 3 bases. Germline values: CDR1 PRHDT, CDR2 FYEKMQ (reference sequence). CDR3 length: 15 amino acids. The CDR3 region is CASSSQGGANEKLFF. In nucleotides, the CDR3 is TGTGCCAGCAGTTCACAGGGGGGAGCTAATGAAAAACTGTTTTTT.

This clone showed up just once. The CDR3 here is CARKKKQGLSTEAFF. CDR3 in DNA: TGTGCCAGGAAAAAGAAACAGGGGTTGAGCACTGAAGCTTTCTTT. This chain uses TRBV19 with TRBJ1-1; 7 bases fit TRBD1. The CDR3 totals 15 residues. CDR1 is LNHDA, CDR2 SQIVND, per germline (reference sequence). V lost 9 bases and J lost 4; bases outside the gene matches: 14.

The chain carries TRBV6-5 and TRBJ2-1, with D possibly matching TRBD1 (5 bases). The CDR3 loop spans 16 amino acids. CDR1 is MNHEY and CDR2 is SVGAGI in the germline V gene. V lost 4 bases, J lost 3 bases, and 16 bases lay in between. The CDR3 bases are TGTGCCAGCAGTTCCCCGATTCAGGGTCTCTACAATGAGCAGTTCTTC. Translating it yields CASSSPIQGLYNEQFF.

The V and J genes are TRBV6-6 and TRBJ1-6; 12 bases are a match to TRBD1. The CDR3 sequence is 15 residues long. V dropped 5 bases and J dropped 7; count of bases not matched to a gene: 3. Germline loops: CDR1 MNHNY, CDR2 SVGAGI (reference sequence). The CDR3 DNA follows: TGTGCCAGCAGTGGGACAGGGGGCCTAAATTCACCCCTCCACTTT. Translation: CASSGTGGLNSPLHF.

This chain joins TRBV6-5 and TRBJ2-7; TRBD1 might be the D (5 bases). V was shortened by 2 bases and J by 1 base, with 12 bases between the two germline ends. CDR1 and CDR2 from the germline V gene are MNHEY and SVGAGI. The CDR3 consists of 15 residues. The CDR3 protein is CASSYEQGFSYEQYF. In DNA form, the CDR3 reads TGTGCCAGCAGTTACGAGCAGGGCTTTTCCTACGAGCAGTACTTC.

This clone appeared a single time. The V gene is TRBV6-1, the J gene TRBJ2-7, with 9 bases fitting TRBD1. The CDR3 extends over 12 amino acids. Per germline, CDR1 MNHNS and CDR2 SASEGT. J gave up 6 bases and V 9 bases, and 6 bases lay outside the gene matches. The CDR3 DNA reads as TGTGCCAGTGGACAGGGGATGGGCGAGCAGTACTTC. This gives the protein CASGQGMGEQYF.

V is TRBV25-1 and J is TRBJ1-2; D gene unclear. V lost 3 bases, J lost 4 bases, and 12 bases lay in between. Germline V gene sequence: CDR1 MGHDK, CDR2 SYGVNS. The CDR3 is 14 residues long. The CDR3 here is CASSEGMVFYGYTF. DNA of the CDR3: TGTGCCAGCAGTGAGGGCATGGTGTTCTATGGCTACACCTTC.

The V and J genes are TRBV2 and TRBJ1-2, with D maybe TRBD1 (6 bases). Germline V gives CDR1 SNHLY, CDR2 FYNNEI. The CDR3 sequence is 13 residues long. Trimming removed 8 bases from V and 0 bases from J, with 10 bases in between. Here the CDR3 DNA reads TGTGCCAGCCCTAGGACAGCTAACTATGGCTACACCTTC. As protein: CASPRTANYGYTF.

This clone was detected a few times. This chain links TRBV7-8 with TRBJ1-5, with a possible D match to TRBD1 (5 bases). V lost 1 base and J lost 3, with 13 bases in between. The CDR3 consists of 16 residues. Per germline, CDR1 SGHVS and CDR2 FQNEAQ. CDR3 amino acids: CASSLVGRANNQPQHF. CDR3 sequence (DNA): TGTGCCAGCAGCTTAGTAGGCAGGGCAAACAATCAGCCCCAGCATTTT.

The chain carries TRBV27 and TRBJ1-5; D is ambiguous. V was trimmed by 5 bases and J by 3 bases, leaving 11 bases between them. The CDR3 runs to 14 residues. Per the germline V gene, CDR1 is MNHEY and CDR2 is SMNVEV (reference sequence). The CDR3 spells CASSIARLNQPQHF. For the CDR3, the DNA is TGTGCCAGCAGTATTGCCAGACTCAATCAGCCCCAGCATTTT.

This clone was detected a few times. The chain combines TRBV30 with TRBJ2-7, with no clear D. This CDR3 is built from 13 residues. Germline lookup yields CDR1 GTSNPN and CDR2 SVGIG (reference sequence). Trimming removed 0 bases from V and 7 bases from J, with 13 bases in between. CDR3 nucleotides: TGTGCCTGGAGTGTACCGCTATTGGGGGAGCAGTACTTC. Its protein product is CAWSVPLLGEQYF. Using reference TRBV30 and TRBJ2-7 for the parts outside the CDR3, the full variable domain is SQTIHQWPATLVQPVGSPLSLECTVEGTSNPNLYWYRQAAGRGLQLLFYSVGIGQISSEVPQNLSASRPQDRQFILSSKKLLLSDSGFYLCAWSVPLLGEQYFGPGTRLTVT.

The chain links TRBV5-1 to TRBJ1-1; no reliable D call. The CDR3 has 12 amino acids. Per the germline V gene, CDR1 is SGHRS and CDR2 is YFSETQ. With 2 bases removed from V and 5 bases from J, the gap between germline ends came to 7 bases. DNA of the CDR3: TGCGCCAGCAGCTTTAAAGGGACTGAAGCTTTCTTT. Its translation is CASSFKGTEAFF.

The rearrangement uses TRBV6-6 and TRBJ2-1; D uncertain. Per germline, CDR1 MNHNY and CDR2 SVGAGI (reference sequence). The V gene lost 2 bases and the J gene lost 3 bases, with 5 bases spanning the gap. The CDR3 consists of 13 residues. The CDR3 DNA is TGTGCCAGCAGTTACGCCAGCTACAATGAGCAGTTCTTC. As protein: CASSYASYNEQFF.

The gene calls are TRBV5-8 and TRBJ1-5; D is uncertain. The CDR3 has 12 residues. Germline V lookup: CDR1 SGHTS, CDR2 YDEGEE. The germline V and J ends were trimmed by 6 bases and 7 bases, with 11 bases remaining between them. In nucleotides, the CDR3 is TGTGCCAGCACGGGGTTCAGGCAGCCCCAGCATTTT. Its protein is CASTGFRQPQHF.

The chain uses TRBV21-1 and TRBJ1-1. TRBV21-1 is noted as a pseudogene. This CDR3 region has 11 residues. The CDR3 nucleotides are TGTGCCAGCAGCAAAGTGGATGAAGCTTTCTTT. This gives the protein CASSKVDEAFF.

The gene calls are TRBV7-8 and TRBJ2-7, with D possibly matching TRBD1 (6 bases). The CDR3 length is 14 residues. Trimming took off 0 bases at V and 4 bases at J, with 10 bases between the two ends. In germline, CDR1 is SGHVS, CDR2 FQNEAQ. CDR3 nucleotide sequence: TGTGCCAGCAGCTTAGCAGGGGGTGGGTACGAGCAGTACTTC. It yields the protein CASSLAGGGYEQYF.

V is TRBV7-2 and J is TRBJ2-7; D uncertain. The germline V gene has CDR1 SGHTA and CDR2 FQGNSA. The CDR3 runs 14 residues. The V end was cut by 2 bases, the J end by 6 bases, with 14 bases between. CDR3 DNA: TGTGCCAGCAGCTTACGAGACACCGTTGGCGAGCAGTACTTC. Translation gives CASSLRDTVGEQYF. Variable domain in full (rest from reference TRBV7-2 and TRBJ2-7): GAGVSQSPSNKVTEKGKDVELRCDPISGHTALYWYRQSLGQGLEFLIYFQGNSAPDKSGLPSDRFSAERTGGSVSTLTIQRTQQEDSAVYLCASSLRDTVGEQYFGPGTRLTVT.

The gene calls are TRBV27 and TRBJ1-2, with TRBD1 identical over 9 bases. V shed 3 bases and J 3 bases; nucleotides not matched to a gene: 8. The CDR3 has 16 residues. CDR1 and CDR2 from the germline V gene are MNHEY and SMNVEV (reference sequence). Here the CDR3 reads CASSLAGTGSYYGYTF. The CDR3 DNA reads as TGTGCCAGCAGTTTGGCCGGGACAGGGTCTTACTATGGCTACACCTTC.